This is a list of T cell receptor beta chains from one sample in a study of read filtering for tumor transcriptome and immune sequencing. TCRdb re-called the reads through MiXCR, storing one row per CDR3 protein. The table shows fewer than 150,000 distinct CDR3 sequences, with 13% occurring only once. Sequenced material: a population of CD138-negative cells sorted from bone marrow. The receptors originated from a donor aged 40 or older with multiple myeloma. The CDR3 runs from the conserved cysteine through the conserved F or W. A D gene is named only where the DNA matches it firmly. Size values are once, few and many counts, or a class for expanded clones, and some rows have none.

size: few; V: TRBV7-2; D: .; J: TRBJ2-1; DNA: TGTGCCAGCAGCTTAGTAGGTACGACTGACAATGAGCAGTTCTTC; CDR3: CASSLVGTTDNEQFF
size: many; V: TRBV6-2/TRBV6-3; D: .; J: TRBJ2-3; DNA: TGTGCCAGCGGAGACCGAAGGGGCGCAGATACGCAGTATTTT; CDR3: CASGDRRGADTQYF
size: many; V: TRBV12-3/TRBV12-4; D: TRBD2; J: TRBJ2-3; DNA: TGTGCCAGCAGTTTGGCTAGCGGGAGGTACACAGATACGCAGTATTTT; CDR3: CASSLASGRYTDTQYF
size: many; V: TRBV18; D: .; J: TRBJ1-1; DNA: TGTGCCAGCTCACCTTTCGGGACACCGAACACTGAAGCTTTCTTT; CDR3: CASSPFGTPNTEAFF
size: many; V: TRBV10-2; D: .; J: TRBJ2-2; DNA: TGCGCCAGCAACGGCGGTTCGGGGGCCGGGGAGCTGTTTTTT; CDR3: CASNGGSGAGELFF
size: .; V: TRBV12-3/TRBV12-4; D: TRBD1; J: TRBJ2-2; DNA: TGTGCCAGCAGTTTACTCCGGGACAGGGGATCCGGGGAGCTGTTTTTT; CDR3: CASSLLRDRGSGELFF
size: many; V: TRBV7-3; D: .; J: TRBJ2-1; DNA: TGTGCCAGCAGCAGTTGGGGCAATGAGCAGTTCTTC; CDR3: CASSSWGNEQFF
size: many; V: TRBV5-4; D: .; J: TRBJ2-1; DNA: TGTGCCAGCAGCTTTAACTATGAGCAGTTCTTC; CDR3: CASSFNYEQFF
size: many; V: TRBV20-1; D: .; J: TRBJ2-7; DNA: TGCAGTGCTAGAGATCCGGGACATGGGACATACGAGCAGTACTTC; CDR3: CSARDPGHGTYEQYF
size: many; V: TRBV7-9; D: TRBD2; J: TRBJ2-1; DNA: TGTGCCGCTAGGGCGGGAGGGTCTTCCTACAATGAGCAGTTCTTC; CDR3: CAARAGGSSYNEQFF
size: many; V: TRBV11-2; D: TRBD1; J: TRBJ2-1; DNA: TGTGCCAGCAGCCCTGACAGGGTAAACTACAATGAGCAGTTCTTC; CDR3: CASSPDRVNYNEQFF